One sample yielded the 20 T cell receptor beta chains listed below, sequenced in a study of monozygotic twins with cystic fibrosis. Assay used: immunoSEQ multiplex PCR; TCRdb lists only in-frame clones, some missing. The sample yields roughly 20,000 clones, about 97% seen once. The sequenced material came from blood. These receptors were obtained from a young woman with cystic fibrosis.

The genes are TRBV27 and TRBJ2-1, with a tentative D call TRBD2 (6 bases). The germline gives CDR1 MNHEY, CDR2 SMNVEV (reference sequence). Trimming left V 8 bases short and J 0 bases short, with 14 bases between. The CDR3 contains 15 residues. CDR3 loop: CASAGGRSSYNEQFF. The CDR3 DNA reads as TGTGCCAGCGCCGGAGGGCGAAGCTCCTACAATGAGCAGTTCTTC.

The CDR3, as DNA: TGTGCCAGCAGCCTGGGACTAGCGGGGGGCAATGAGCAGTTCTTC. Translating gives CASSLGLAGGNEQFF. The chain uses TRBV9 and TRBJ2-1, with 15 nucleotides matching TRBD2. The junction had 2 bases not matched to a gene; V was cut back by 4 bases and J by 6 bases. CDR1 and CDR2 (germline): SGDLS, YYNGEE. This CDR3 comprises 15 residues.

This rearrangement joins TRBV11-3 to TRBJ2-3, with 8 positions matching TRBD2. This CDR3 contains 16 residues. Per germline, CDR1 SGHNT and CDR2 YENEEA. Trimming cost V 0 bases and J 2 bases; bases outside gene matches: 4. The CDR3 region is CASSLEGSGATDTQYF. In DNA, the CDR3 is TGTGCCAGCAGCTTAGAAGGTAGCGGGGCCACAGATACGCAGTATTTT. Full variable domain (missing parts from reference TRBV11-3 and TRBJ2-3): EAGVVQSPRYKIIEKKQPVAFWCNPISGHNTLYWYLQNLGQGPELLIRYENEEAVDDSQLPKDRFSAERLKGVDSTLKIQPAELGDSAVYLCASSLEGSGATDTQYFGPGTRLTVL.

The chain links TRBV29-1 to TRBJ2-5, with 9 bases fitting TRBD2. J gave up 4 bases and V 3 bases, and 9 bases lay outside the gene matches. The CDR3 is 15 residues long. Germline loops: CDR1 SQVTM, CDR2 ANQGSEA. CDR3 region: CSVDLLRGGRETQYF. The CDR3 DNA follows: TGCAGCGTTGATTTGTTGCGGGGGGGCCGAGAGACCCAGTACTTC.

The chain recombines TRBV4-3 with TRBJ2-5, with a possible D match to TRBD2 (5 bases). The CDR3 spans 13 residues. V lost 1 base to trimming and J lost 4 bases, with 7 bases between them. Germline CDR1 and CDR2: LGHNA and YSLEER. The CDR3 nucleotides read TGCGCCAGCAGCCAAGTAGGAGGAGAGACCCAGTACTTC. Protein: CASSQVGGETQYF.

The chain is built from TRBV28 and TRBJ1-2; maybe TRBD1 (5 bases). Germline V gene sequence: CDR1 MDHEN, CDR2 SYDVKM. This CDR3 is built from 12 residues. Trimming shortened V by 6 bases and J by 5 bases, and 10 bases separated the two germline ends. CDR3 bases: TGTGCCAGCAGGCAAGGGGATTATGGCTACACCTTC. Translated: CASRQGDYGYTF.

The rearrangement uses TRBV9 and TRBJ2-6, with unresolved D. In germline, CDR1 is SGDLS, CDR2 YYNGEE. CDR3 size: 16 residues. V was pared by 4 bases and J by 1 base, with 12 bases between. Written as DNA, the CDR3 is TGTGCCAGCAGCACCACATCAGGTTCTGGGGCCAACGTCCTGACTTTC. Protein product: CASSTTSGSGANVLTF.

The CDR3: CASSFHSGGGLQETQYF. The DNA of the CDR3 is TGTGCCAGCAGCTTCCATAGCGGGGGGGGTCTTCAAGAGACCCAGTACTTC. The chain couples TRBV7-2 to TRBJ2-5; 11 positions match TRBD2. The CDR3 length is 17 residues. Germline V gives CDR1 SGHTA, CDR2 FQGNSA. V lost 3 bases and J lost 2; bases outside the gene matches: 8.

The J gene is TRBJ2-1, the V gene TRBV2; no clear D. CDR1 is SNHLY and CDR2 is FYNNEI in the germline V gene. The CDR3 consists of 16 residues. Trimming took 7 bases from V and 1 from J, leaving 17 bases between them. CDR3 in amino acids: CASTLLRWGSYNEQFF. CDR3 sequence (DNA): TGTGCCAGCACGCTCCTGCGCTGGGGTTCCTACAATGAGCAGTTCTTC.

V and J are TRBV7-2 and TRBJ1-5, with D maybe TRBD1 (6 bases). This CDR3 comprises 13 residues. Germline V lookup: CDR1 SGHTA, CDR2 FQGNSA. Trimming left V 5 bases short and J 7 bases short, with 12 bases between. CDR3: CASSPHREQPQHF. The CDR3 DNA sequence: TGTGCCAGCAGCCCCCACAGGGAGCAGCCCCAGCATTTT.

This chain connects TRBV10-3 to TRBJ2-7; D not resolved. Trimming took 0 bases from V and 2 from J, leaving 2 bases between them. CDR3 length: 12 amino acids. Germline V CDR1 and CDR2: ENHRY, SYGVKD. The CDR3 region is CAISESAYEQYF. CDR3 nucleotides: TGTGCCATCAGTGAGTCTGCCTACGAGCAGTACTTC.

The chain has TRBV6-1 and TRBJ2-1, with D possibly being TRBD1 (6 bases). With 2 bases removed from V and 4 bases from J, the gap between germline ends came to 15 bases. Germline V gene lookup returns CDR1 MNHNS and CDR2 SASEGT. The CDR3 runs 16 residues. CDR3: CASSERGGGTYNEQFF. In DNA, the CDR3 is TGTGCCAGCAGTGAAAGAGGTGGGGGCACTTACAATGAGCAGTTCTTC.

This clone was seen only once. This sequence joins TRBV5-1 and TRBJ1-5, with D possibly being TRBD1 (5 bases). Germline CDR1 is SGHRS and CDR2 is YFSETQ. The CDR3 loop spans 15 amino acids. Trimming stripped 1 base from V and 1 base from J, with 9 bases between. CDR3 DNA sequence: TGCGCCAGCAGCTTGACAGGCCGGAGCAATCAGCCCCAGCATTTT. This sequence encodes CASSLTGRSNQPQHF.

V is TRBV6-6 and J is TRBJ2-3; 11 bases agree with TRBD2. The V segment lost 6 bases and the J segment 3 bases; nucleotides outside the gene matches: 2. The germline gives CDR1 MNHNY, CDR2 SVGAGI (reference sequence). This CDR3 has 14 amino acids. The CDR3 spells CASRPSGGTDTQYF. DNA of the CDR3: TGTGCCAGCAGACCTAGCGGGGGGACAGATACGCAGTATTTT.

J is TRBJ2-2 and V is TRBV7-8; D assignment may be TRBD1 or TRBD2 (6 bases each). Germline assignment: CDR1 SGHVS and CDR2 FQNEAQ. V was trimmed by 4 bases and J by 6 bases, leaving 15 bases between them. This CDR3 is 15 amino acids long. In DNA, the CDR3 is TGTGCCAGCAGCTCCCTTGGGGGGCACGCCGGGGAGCTGTTTTTT. This encodes CASSSLGGHAGELFF.

This chain joins TRBV7-2 and TRBJ1-2, with D unresolved. Germline values: CDR1 SGHTA, CDR2 FQGNSA. The CDR3 has 15 residues. Trimming removed 2 bases from V and 8 bases from J, with 18 bases in between. The CDR3: CASSLIVNRNGGYTF. For the CDR3, the DNA is TGTGCCAGCAGCTTAATCGTCAACCGAAATGGGGGCTACACCTTC.

The chain employs TRBV29-1 and TRBJ2-5; 9 bases are a match to TRBD1. The J call could be wrong; TRBJ2-7 is a better fit for the DNA end. The CDR3 has 12 residues. Germline V gives CDR1 SQVTM, CDR2 ANQGSEA. The CDR3 loop reads CSVRDRVGEQYF. As DNA, the CDR3 is TGCAGCGTCCGGGACAGGGTTGGCGAGCAGTACTTC.

This sequence joins TRBV10-3 and TRBJ2-7, with D uncertain. Per germline, CDR1 ENHRY and CDR2 SYGVKD. The V end was cut by 11 bases, the J end by 5 bases, with 16 bases between. This CDR3 region has 12 residues. The CDR3 region has the DNA TGTGCCCCCCCCCGGTTAGAGGACGAGCAGTACTTC. Translated: CAPPRLEDEQYF.

The chain combines TRBV7-9 with TRBJ1-1; D gene ambiguous. The ends were cut back, 6 bases at V and 0 bases at J, with 11 bases in the middle. This CDR3 comprises 14 residues. Germline values: CDR1 SEHNR, CDR2 FQNEAQ (reference sequence). CDR3 nucleotides: TGTGCCAGCAGGGATCTAGGAGTGAACACTGAAGCTTTCTTT. Its translation: CASRDLGVNTEAFF.

The chain uses TRBV19 and TRBJ1-5; the D is unclear. V lost 1 base, J lost 6 bases, and 13 bases lay in between. CDR3 length equals 15 residues. In germline, CDR1 is LNHDA, CDR2 SQIVND (reference sequence). DNA for the CDR3: TGTGCCAGTAGTATAGGAAGGGTTCTAGGTCAGCCCCAGCATTTT. This gives the protein CASSIGRVLGQPQHF.